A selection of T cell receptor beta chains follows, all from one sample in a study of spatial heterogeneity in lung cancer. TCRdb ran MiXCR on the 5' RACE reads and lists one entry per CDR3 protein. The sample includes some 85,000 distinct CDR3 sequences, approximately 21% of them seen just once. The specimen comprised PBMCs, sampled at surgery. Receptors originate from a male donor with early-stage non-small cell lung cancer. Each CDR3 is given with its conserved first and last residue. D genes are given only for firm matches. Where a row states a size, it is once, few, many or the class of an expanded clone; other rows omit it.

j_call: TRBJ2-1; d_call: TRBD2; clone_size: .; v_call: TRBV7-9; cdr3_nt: TGTGCCAGCAGCCCAATAGCGGGAGTGGTGAGGAATGAGCAGTTCTTC; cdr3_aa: CASSPIAGVVRNEQFF
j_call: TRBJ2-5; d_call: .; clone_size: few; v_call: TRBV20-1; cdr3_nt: TGCAGTGCTAGAGTGAGTGGGGCTCAAGAGACCCAGTACTTC; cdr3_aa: CSARVSGAQETQYF
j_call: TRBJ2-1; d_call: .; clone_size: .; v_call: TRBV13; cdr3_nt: TGTGCCAGCAGCTCACATAGCTCCTACAATGAGCAGTTCTTC; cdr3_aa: CASSSHSSYNEQFF
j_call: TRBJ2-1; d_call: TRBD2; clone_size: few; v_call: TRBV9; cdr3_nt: TGTGCCAGCAGCATTGGGACTAGCGGGAGCTCCTACAATGAGCAGTTCTTC; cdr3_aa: CASSIGTSGSSYNEQFF
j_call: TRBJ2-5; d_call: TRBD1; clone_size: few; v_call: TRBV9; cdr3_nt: TGTGCCAGCAGCGTTGGGACAGCTCAAGAGACCCAGTACTTC; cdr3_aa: CASSVGTAQETQYF
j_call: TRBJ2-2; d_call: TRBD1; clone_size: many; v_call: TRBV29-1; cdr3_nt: TGCAGCGTTGTCCTAGGACAGGGCGAGAACACCGGGGAGCTGTTTTTT; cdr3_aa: CSVVLGQGENTGELFF
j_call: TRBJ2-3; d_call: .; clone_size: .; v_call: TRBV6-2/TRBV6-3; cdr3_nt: TGTGCCAGCAGTTACGTAACAGATACGCAGTATTTT; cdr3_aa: CASSYVTDTQYF
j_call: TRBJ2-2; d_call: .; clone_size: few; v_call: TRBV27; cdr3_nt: TGTGCCAGCAGCCCCCAGGCCACCGGGGAGCTGTTTTTT; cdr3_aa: CASSPQATGELFF
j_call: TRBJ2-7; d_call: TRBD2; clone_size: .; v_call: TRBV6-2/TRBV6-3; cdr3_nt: TGTGCCAGCAAGATATCCCGACTAGCGGCTACCTACGAGCAGTACTTC; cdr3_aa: CASKISRLAATYEQYF
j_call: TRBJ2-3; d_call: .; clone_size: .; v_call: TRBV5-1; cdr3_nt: TGCGCCAGCAGCTTGGATCCAGGGTCAGCAGATACGCAGTATTTT; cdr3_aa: CASSLDPGSADTQYF
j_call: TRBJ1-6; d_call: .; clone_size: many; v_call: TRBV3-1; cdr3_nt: TGTGCCAGCAGCCAAGACTGGCATTCACCCCTCCACTTT; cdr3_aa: CASSQDWHSPLHF
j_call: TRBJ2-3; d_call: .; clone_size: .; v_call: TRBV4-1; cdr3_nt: TGCGCCAGCAGCCAAGGGCGCGAAGATACGCAGTATTTT; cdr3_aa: CASSQGREDTQYF
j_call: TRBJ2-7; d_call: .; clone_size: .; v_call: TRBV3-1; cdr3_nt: TGTGCCAGCAGCCACTCCCCGCCCGACGAGCAGTACTTC; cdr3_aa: CASSHSPPDEQYF
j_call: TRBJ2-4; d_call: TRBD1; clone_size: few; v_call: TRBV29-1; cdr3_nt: TGCAACCTACTACCGGGACAGGGACTAGCCAAAAACATTCAGTACTTC; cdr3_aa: CNLLPGQGLAKNIQYF
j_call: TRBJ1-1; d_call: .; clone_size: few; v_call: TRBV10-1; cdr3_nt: TGCGCCAGCAGTGATCCAGAGATGAACACTGAAGCTTTCTTT; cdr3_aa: CASSDPEMNTEAFF
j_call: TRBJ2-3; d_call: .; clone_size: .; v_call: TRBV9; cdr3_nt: TGTGCCAGCAGCATGCAGGTCCTCACAGATACGCAGTATTTT; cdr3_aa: CASSMQVLTDTQYF
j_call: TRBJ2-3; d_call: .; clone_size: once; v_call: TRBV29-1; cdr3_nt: TGCAGCGTTGAACCGGGAGGCACAGATACGCAGTATTTT; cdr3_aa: CSVEPGGTDTQYF
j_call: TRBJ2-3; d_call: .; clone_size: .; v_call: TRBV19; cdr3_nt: TGTGCCAGTAGTATAGCGGGGAGCACAGATACGCAGTATTTT; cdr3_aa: CASSIAGSTDTQYF
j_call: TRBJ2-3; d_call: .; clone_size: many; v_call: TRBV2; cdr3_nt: TGTGCCAGCGGTGGGACAACTAGCACAGATACGCAGTATTTT; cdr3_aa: CASGGTTSTDTQYF
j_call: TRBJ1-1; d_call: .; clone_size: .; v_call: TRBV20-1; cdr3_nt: TGCAGTGCTAGTACGGCACTGAGAAACACTGAAGCTTTCTTT; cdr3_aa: CSASTALRNTEAFF
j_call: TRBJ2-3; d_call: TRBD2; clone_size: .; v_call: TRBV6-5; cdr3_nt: TGTGCCAGCAGGTGGGGTAGACTAGCGGGAGAACCGGATACGCAGTATTTT; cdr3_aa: CASRWGRLAGEPDTQYF
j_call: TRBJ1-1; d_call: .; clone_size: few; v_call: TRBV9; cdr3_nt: TGTGCCAGCAGCCCACTCCTGAACACTGAAGCTTTCTTT; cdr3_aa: CASSPLLNTEAFF
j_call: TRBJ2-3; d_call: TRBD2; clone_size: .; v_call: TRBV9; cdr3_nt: TGTGCCAGCAGCATGGGACTAGCGGGAAGGTCAGATACGCAGTATTTT; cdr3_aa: CASSMGLAGRSDTQYF
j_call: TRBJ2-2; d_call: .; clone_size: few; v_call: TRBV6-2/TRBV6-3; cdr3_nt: TGTGCCAGCAGTTACTCGACGGTGGGGAACACCGGGGAGCTGTTTTTT; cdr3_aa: CASSYSTVGNTGELFF
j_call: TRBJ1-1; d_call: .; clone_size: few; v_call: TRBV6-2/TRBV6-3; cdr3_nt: TGTGCCAGCAGCTACGCCGGCCTTTCGGGGGCTTTCTTT; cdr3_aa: CASSYAGLSGAFF
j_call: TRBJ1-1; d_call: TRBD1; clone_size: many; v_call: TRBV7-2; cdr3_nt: TGTGCCAGCAGCAAGGACAGGGTGAACACTGAAGCTTTCTTT; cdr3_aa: CASSKDRVNTEAFF
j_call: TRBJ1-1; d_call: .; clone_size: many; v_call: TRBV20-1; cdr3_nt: TGCAGTGCTAGAGGCCAGAACACTGAAGCTTTCTTT; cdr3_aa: CSARGQNTEAFF
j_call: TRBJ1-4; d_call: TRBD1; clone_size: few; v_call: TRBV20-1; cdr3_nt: TGCAGTGTTTTTGACCAGGGGGCAGAAGAAAAACTGTTTTTT; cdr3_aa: CSVFDQGAEEKLFF
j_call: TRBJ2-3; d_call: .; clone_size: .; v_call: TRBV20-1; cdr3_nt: TGCAGTGCCCCCGTTCGGGCGAATACGCAGTATTTT; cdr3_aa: CSAPVRANTQYF
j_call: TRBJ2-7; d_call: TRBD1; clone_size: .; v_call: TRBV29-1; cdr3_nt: TGCAGCGCTAGGACAGGGATCAACGAGCAGTACTTC; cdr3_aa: CSARTGINEQYF
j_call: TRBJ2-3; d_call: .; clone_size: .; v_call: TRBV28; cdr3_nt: TGTGCCAGCAGTTCCCCGGCGAGGGGTCGGACAGATACGCAGTATTTT; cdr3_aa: CASSSPARGRTDTQYF
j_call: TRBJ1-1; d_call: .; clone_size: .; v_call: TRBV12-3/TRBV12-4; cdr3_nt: TGTGCCAGCAGTTTAGCGCGGGGGAGAGAAGCTTTCTTT; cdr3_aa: CASSLARGREAFF
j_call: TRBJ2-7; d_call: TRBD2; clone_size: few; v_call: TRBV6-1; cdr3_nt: TGTGCCAGCAGTGAAGCGGGTAGCGGGGCCTACGAGCAGTACTTC; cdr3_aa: CASSEAGSGAYEQYF
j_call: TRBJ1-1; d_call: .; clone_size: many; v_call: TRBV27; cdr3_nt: TGTGCCAGCAGTTTACGGGGTTGGGAGGGTTCCACTGAAGCTTTCTTT; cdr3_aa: CASSLRGWEGSTEAFF
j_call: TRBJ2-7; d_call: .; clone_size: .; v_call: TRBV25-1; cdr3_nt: TGTGCCAGCAAATTGGCTGCCGAGCAGTACTTC; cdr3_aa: CASKLAAEQYF
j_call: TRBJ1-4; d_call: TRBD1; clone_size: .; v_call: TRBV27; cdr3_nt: TGTGCCAGCGCAAGGACAGGGATTTTTGAAAAACTGTTTTTT; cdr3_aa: CASARTGIFEKLFF
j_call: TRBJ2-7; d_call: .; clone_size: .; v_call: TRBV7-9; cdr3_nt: TGTGCCAGCAGCCGAGGAGGAGGAGACCCCTACGAGCAGTACTTC; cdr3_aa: CASSRGGGDPYEQYF
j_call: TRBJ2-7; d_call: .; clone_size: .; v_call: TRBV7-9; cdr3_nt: TGTGCCAGCAGCTCACGGAGGGGGGGACTTACAAGCTCCTACGAGCAGTACTTC; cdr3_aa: CASSSRRGGLTSSYEQYF
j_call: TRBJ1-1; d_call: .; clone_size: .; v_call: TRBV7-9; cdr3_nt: TGTGCCAGCAGCTTAGCTATGGCCGGCACTGAAGCTCTCTTT; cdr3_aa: CASSLAMAGTEALF
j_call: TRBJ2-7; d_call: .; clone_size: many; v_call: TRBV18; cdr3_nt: TGTGCCAGCTCACCGCCCAGCAGGGACGAGCAGTACTTC; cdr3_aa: CASSPPSRDEQYF
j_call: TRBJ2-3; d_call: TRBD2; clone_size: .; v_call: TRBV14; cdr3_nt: TGTGCCAGCAGCCAAGCGGTAACTAGCGGGAGTAGGGCAGATACGCAGTATTTT; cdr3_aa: CASSQAVTSGSRADTQYF
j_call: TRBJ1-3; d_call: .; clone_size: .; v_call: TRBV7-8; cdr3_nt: TGTGCCAGCAGCTTAGCGGAACAGGGCTCTGGAAACACCATATATTTT; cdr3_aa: CASSLAEQGSGNTIYF
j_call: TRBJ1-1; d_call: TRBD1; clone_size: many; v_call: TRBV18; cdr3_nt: TGTGCCAGCTCACCACCCCAGGGGGCTAACACTGAAGCTTTCTTT; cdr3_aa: CASSPPQGANTEAFF
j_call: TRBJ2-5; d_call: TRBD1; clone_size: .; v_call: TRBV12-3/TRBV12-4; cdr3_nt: TGTGCCAGCAGTTTTCAGTTCGTCCGTCCGGGACAGGGGAGAGAGACCCAGTACTTC; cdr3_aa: CASSFQFVRPGQGRETQYF
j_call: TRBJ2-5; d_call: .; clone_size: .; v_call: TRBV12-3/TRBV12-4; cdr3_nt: TGTGCCAGCAGTCCCACGACTAGAATGCAAGAGACCCAGTACTTC; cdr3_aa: CASSPTTRMQETQYF
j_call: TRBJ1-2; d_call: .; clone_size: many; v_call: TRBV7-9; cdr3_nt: TGTGCCAGCAGCGGCCCAGGCTATGGCTACACCTTC; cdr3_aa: CASSGPGYGYTF
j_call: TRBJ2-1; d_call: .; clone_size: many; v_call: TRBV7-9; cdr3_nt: TGTGCCAGCAGCCCAGATGAGGGGGAGCAGTTCTTC; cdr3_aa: CASSPDEGEQFF
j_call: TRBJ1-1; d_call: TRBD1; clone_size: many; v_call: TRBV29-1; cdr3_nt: TGCAGCGTTGACACAGGGGCGAAGGAAGCTTTCTTT; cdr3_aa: CSVDTGAKEAFF